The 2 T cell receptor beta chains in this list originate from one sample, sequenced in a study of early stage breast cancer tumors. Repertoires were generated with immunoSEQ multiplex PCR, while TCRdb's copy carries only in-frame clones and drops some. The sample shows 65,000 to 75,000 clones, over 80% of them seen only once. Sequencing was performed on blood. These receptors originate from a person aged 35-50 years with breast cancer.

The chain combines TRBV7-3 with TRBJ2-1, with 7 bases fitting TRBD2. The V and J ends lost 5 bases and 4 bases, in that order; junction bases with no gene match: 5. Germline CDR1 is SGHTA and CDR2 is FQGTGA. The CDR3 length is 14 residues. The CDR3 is CASSQGLGYNEQFF. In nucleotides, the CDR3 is TGTGCCAGCAGCCAAGGACTAGGTTACAATGAGCAGTTCTTC.

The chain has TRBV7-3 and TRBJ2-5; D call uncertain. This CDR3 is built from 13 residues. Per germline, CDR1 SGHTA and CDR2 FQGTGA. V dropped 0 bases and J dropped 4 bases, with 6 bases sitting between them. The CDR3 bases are TGTGCCAGCAGCTTAACTAGAGGAGAGACCCAGTACTTC. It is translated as CASSLTRGETQYF.